These 8 T cell receptor beta chains came from one sample sequenced in a study of vaccination and CD4 T cells after COVID-19 (dated by TCRdb to 2022 to 2024). According to the study, the label for this sample's treatment or condition signals: roughly nine-day PBMC culture with coronavirus spike peptide pools or control peptides (ViraFEST assay). Library preparation was by PCR. The instrument was an Illumina iSeq 100. At the Johns Hopkins FTIC core, DNA from the cultured CD4+ T cells underwent TCR sequencing with the Oncomine TCR Beta short-read assay. TCRdb trimmed public reads at Q25 via fastp, called clones via MiXCR and kept in-frame beta chains. Each CDR3 protein appears once, grouped with its most common genes and DNA. In all, the sample holds around 15,000 distinct CDR3 sequences, and about 45% of those were seen once. Under 8% of the sample is held by the ten biggest clonotypes. The antigens of these receptors remain unknown.

The sequenced sample was CD4+ T cells from blood, cultured in vitro, obtained after SARS-CoV-2 vaccination. Receptors were obtained from a human donor who had recovered from COVID-19.

Of note for this clonotype: A much bigger clone sits one base away, suggesting this may be a read error. The chain is built from TRBV6-5 and TRBJ2-7; perhaps TRBD2 as D (5 bases). This CDR3 contains 13 residues. Germline values: CDR1 MNHEY, CDR2 SVGAGI. The CDR3 bases are TGTACCAGCAGTTACGCTTCTAGCTATGGGCAGTACTTC. It yields the protein CTSSYASSYGQYF.

This clonotype was seen a handful of times. The CDR3 bases are TGTGCAACGAGTCCCAGGATCAATCAGCCCCAGCATTTT. Translated: CATSPRINQPQHF. The chain recombines TRBV28 with TRBJ1-5; D ambiguous. Germline CDR1 and CDR2: MDHEN and SYDVKM. This CDR3 contains 13 residues.

The rearrangement joins TRBV20-1 to TRBJ2-1; 7 bases fit TRBD2. The CDR3 sequence is 14 residues long. The trim removed 8 bases at V and 4 bases at J, leaving 11 bases unmatched. CDR1 and CDR2 from the germline V gene are DFQATT and SNEGSKA (reference sequence). Here the CDR3 reads CSSHSPSGYNEQFF. The DNA of the CDR3 is TGCAGTTCTCATAGCCCTAGCGGATACAATGAGCAGTTCTTC.

This clonotype was counted only a few times. The chain links TRBV18 to TRBJ1-2; D is possibly TRBD1 (5 bases). Germline V lookup: CDR1 KGHSH, CDR2 LQKENI. With 3 bases removed from V and 5 bases from J, the gap between germline ends came to 10 bases. This CDR3 spans 13 amino acids. CDR3 sequence: CASSPGGLYGYTF. The DNA of the CDR3 is TGTGCCAGCTCACCTGGGGGGTTATATGGCTACACCTTC. The full variable domain, rest sourced from reference TRBV18 and TRBJ1-2, is NAGVMQNPRHLVRRRGQEARLRCSPMKGHSHVYWYRQLPEEGLKFMVYLQKENIIDESGMPKERFSAEFPKEGPSILRIQQVVRGDSAAYFCASSPGGLYGYTFGSGTRLTVV.

V gene TRBV6-1 combines with J gene TRBJ2-1; TRBD1 is a possible D gene (7 bases). The CDR3 runs to 18 residues. Germline CDR1 reads MNHNS; CDR2 reads SASEGT. Trimming cost V 7 bases and J 2 bases, with 24 bases left between them. Here the CDR3 reads CASKGGGGYRGPYNEQFF. CDR3 sequence (DNA): TGTGCCAGCAAGGGGGGAGGCGGGTACAGGGGACCCTACAATGAGCAGTTCTTC.

In its sample, this clonotype ranks as medium-sized. The chain joins TRBV7-2 to TRBJ2-7, with unresolved D. Trimming pared 1 base from V and 2 bases from J, leaving 12 bases between. Looked up from germline, CDR1 is SGHTA and CDR2 is FQGNSA. The CDR3 spans 15 residues. For the CDR3, the DNA is TGTGCCAGCAGCTTAGGTGTCTCGTCGGCCTACGAGCAGTACTTC. Protein sequence: CASSLGVSSAYEQYF. Looking up the rest from reference TRBV7-2 and TRBJ2-7 gives the full variable domain: GAGVSQSPSNKVTEKGKDVELRCDPISGHTALYWYRQSLGQGLEFLIYFQGNSAPDKSGLPSDRFSAERTGGSVSTLTIQRTQQEDSAVYLCASSLGVSSAYEQYFGPGTRLTVT.

This clonotype was recorded a few times. The rearrangement links TRBV7-9 to TRBJ2-2, with D possibly being TRBD1 (6 bases). CDR1 and CDR2 from the germline V gene are SEHNR and FQNEAQ (reference sequence). Trimming removed 6 bases at V and 2 bases at J, with 13 bases between. The CDR3 length is 15 residues. This chain's CDR3 is CASSSPGTNTGELFF. The CDR3 DNA reads as TGTGCCAGCAGTTCCCCCGGGACAAACACCGGGGAGCTGTTTTTT.

This clonotype was seen only a few times. The chain joins TRBV6-1 to TRBJ1-1, with 8 bases that match TRBD1. The CDR3 is 15 residues long. In germline, CDR1 is MNHNS, CDR2 SASEGT. Unmatched junction bases numbered 10, after V lost 6 bases and J lost 4 bases. CDR3 bases: TGTGCCAGCAGAACCACAGGGGGTGCGAGCACTGAAGCTTTCTTT. Translation gives CASRTTGGASTEAFF.